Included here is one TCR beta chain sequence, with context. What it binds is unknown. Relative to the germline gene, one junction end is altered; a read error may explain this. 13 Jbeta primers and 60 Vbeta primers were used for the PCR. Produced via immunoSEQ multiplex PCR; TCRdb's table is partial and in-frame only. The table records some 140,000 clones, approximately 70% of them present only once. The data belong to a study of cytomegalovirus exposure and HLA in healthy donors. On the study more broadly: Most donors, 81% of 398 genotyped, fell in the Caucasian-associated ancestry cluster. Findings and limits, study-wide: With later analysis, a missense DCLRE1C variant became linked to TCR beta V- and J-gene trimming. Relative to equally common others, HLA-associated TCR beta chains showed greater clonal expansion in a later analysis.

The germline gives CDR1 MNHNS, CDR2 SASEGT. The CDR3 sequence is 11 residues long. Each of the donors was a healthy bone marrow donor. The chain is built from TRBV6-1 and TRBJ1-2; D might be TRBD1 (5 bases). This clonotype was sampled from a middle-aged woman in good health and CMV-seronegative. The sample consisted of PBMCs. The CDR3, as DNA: TGTGCCAGCAGTGAAGTCGGCAGGGTGGGATTC. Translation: CASSEVGRVGF.